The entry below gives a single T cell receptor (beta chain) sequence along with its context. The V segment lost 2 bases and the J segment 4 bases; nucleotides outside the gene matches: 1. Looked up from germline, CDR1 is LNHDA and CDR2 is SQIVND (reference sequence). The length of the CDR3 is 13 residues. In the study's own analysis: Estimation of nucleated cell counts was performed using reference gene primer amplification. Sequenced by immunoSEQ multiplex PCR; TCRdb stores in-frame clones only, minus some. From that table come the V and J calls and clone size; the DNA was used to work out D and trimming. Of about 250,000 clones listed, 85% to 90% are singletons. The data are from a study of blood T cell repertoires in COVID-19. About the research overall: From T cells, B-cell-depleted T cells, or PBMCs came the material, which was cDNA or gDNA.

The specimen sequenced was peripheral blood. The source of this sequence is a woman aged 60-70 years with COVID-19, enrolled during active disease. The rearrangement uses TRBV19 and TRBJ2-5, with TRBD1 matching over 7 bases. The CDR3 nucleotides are TGTGCCAGTAGTATAAGGGACAGAGAGACCCAGTACTTC. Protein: CASSIRDRETQYF.